A single T cell receptor (beta chain) is shown here with its context. The antigen it recognizes is unknown. No much larger clone exists at a distance of one base, and base qualities are not known. The sample is drawn from a study of blood T cell repertoires in COVID-19 (dated by TCRdb to the early 2020s). About the full investigation: The collaborator samples originated in the United States, Italy and Spain and spanned the acute and convalescent phases of COVID-19. The prospective study material was composed of cDNA or gDNA derived from T cells, B-cell-depleted T cells, or PBMCs. Subjects who had been exposed to COVID-19, were actively infected with it, or had recovered from it provided the deeply sampled blood TCRbeta repertoires that made up the dataset. The repertoires were released in a freely available public database intended as a resource for research on the immune response to SARS-CoV-2. The samples were drawn from the first 160 participants of the ongoing ImmuneRACE study and from 950 to 1,500 subjects provided by 6 global collaborators. A de-identified subject ID, COVID-19 status, age in years and sex were almost always included in the sample metadata. Where available, HLA class I and class II types were obtained from metadata supplied by the sample provider rather than from assay-based typing.

V drops 5 bases and J drops 0 bases, leaving 7 bases in between. CDR3 length: 14 amino acids, cysteine to phenylalanine. The DNA shown is the 42-base CDR3, in frame from base 1. CDR1 SGHTA and CDR2 FQGTGA are derived from the germline V gene. TCRbeta CDR3 regions were amplified from genomic DNA by means of the immunoSEQ Assay, a bias-controlled multiplex PCR. The authors' pipeline ran thus. The number of nucleated cells in each sample was estimated from the amplification of reference gene primers within the assay. To quantify the absolute abundance of each unique TCRbeta CDR3 rearrangement, sequence reads were collapsed and filtered. For each sample, productive Simpson clonality was calculated as the square root of Simpson's diversity index across productive rearrangements. TCRdb's version of the immuneACCESS table is confined to in-frame rearrangements and falls short of the full clone set. An unresolved V gene accounts for under half of the shortfall where checked; the remainder is of unknown origin. The V and J calls and clone size were taken over from that table, and D and trimming were inferred from the DNA. Here the sample has around 220,000 clones; around 86% occur a single time. Of the sample, about 4.5% falls within the top ten clones.

Results and caveats for the whole study, not just this receptor: Clinical and demographic metadata were provided uncurated, with the amount varying by source and participant.

The collaborating institutions used their own protocols to collect whole blood in K2EDTA tubes. For TCRbeta analysis, collaborator samples were shipped as frozen whole blood, as isolated PBMCs, or as DNA extracted from either sample type. This chain joins TRBV7-3 to TRBJ2-2, with the D gene too uncertain to name. Sequencing used peripheral blood. This TCR derives from a man between 45 and 60 years old with acute or convalescent COVID-19. The CDR3 corresponds to CASSETTNTGELFF. The DNA sequence is TGTGCCAGCAGCGAGACAACGAACACCGGGGAGCTGTTTTTT.